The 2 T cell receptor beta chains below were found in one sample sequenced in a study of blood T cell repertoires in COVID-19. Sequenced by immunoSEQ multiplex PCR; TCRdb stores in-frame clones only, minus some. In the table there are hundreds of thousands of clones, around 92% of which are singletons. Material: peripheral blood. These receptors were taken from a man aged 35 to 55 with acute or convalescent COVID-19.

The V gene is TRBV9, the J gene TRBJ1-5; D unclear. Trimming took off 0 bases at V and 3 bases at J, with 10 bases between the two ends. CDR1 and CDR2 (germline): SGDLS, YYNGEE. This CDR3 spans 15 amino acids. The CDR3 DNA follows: TGTGCCAGCAGCGTAGATTCAGGATACAATCAGCCCCAGCATTTT. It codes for CASSVDSGYNQPQHF.

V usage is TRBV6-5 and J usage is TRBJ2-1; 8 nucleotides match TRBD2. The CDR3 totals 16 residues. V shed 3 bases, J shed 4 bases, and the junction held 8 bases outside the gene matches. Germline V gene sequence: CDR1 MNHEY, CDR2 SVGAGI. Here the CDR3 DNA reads TGTGCCAGCAGTTATTCGACTAGCGTAGGGTACAATGAGCAGTTCTTC. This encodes CASSYSTSVGYNEQFF.